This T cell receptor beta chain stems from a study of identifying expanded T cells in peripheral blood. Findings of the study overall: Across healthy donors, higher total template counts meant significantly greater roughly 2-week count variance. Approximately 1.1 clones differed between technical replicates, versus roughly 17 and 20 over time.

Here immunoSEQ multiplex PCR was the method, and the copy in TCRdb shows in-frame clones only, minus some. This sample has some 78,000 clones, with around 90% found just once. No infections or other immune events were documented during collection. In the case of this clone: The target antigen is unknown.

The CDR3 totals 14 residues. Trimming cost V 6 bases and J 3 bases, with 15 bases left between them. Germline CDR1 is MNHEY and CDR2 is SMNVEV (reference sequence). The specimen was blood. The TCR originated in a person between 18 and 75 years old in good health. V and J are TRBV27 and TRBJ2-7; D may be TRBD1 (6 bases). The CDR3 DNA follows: TGTGCCAGCAGCAAGTTACAGGGTTTCTACGAGCAGTACTTC. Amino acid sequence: CASSKLQGFYEQYF.